This T cell receptor beta chain appears in the sequencing data of a study of PD-L1 blockade in urothelial cancer. Study at large: Males with urothelial cancer arising in the bladder constituted about 90% of the roughly 30 patients. Prior regimens of chemotherapy numbered 0 to 3 per patient. Samples of blood were analyzed 3 weeks (second dose) and 6 weeks after treatment start. Blood samples had a median of 141,255 T cells.

Time point: peripheral blood 6 weeks after treatment start. The CDR3 runs to 17 residues. V lost 1 base to trimming and J lost 4 bases; unmatched junction nucleotides: 7. Germline V gives CDR1 SGHRS, CDR2 YFSETQ. Assay: immunoSEQ multiplex PCR; the TCRdb copy retains only in-frame clones and omits some. The sample shows 60,000 to 80,000 clones, roughly 90% of them seen only once. This specimen was PBMCs, taken around atezolizumab (anti-PD-L1) treatment. This TCR was recovered from a man aged 55 to 70 with urothelial cancer. This chain joins TRBV5-1 and TRBJ2-3, with TRBD2 identical over 12 bases. CDR3 DNA: TGCGCCAGCAGCTTGAGGTCTAGCGGGGGGGTAGCAGATACGCAGTATTTT. Its protein product is CASSLRSSGGVADTQYF.